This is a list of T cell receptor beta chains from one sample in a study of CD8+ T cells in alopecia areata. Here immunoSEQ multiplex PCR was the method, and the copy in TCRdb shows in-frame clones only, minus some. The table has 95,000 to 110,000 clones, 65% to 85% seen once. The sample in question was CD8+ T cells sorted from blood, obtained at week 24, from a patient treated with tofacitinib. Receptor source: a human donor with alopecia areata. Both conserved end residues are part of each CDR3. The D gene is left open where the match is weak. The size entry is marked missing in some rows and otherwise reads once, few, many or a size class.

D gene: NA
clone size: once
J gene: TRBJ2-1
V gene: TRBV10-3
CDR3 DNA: TGTGCCATCAGTGAGTCGGAGGGTGTCGCTGAGCAGTTCTTC
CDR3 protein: CAISESEGVAEQFF

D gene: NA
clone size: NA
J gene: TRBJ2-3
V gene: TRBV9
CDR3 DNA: TGTGCCAGCAGCGTAGTTAACTTGGGAGATACGCAGTATTTT
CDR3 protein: CASSVVNLGDTQYF

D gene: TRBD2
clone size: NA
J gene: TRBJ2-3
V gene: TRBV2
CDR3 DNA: TGTGCCAGCAGTGTTGGGACTAGCTTTAGCACAGATACGCAGTATTTT
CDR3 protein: CASSVGTSFSTDTQYF

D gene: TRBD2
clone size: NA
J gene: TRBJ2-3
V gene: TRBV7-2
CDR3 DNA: TGTGCCAGCAGCCTAAAAGGGCGACTAGCGGGGGGTCCGCAGTATTTT
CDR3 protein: CASSLKGRLAGGPQYF

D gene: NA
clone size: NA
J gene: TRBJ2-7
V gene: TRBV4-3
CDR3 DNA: TGCGCCAGCAGCCAAGTGGGAACGAGCTCCTACGAGCAGTACTTC
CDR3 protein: CASSQVGTSSYEQYF

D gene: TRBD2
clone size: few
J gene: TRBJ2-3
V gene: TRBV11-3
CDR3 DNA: TGTGCCAGCAGCTACAACCGGGGACTAGCCACAGATACGCAGTATTTT
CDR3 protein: CASSYNRGLATDTQYF

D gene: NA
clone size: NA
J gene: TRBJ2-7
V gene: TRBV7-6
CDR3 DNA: TGTGCCAGCAGCTTAGGTGGGGGTAACTACGAGCAGTACTTC
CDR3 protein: CASSLGGGNYEQYF

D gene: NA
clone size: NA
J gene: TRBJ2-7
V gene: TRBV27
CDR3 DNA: TGTGCCAGCAGTCCCACCCTCCGGGTCGAGCAGTACTTC
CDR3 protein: CASSPTLRVEQYF

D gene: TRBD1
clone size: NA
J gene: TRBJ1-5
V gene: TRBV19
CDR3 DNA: TGTGCCAGTATAGCGACAGGGGCAGGTCAGCCCCAGCATTTT
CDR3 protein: CASIATGAGQPQHF

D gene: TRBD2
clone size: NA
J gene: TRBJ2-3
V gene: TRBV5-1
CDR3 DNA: TGCGCCAGCAGCCCCATCGCCGGGACTAGCGGGGAAGTGATTGGGCTCCCAGGTACGCAGTATTTT
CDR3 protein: CASSPIAGTSGEVIGLPGTQYF

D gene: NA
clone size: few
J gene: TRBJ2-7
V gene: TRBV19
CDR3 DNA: TGTGCCAGTAGTGCACGGGGATTCTCCTACGAGCAGTACTTC
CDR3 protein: CASSARGFSYEQYF

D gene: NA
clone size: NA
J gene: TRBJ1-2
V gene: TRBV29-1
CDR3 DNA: TGCAGCGTTGAGGACATGGTATTCTATGGCTACACCTTC
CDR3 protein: CSVEDMVFYGYTF

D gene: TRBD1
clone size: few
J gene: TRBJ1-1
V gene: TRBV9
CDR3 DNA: TGTGCCAGCAGCGTAAGAACAGGGGGGACCACTGAAGCTTTCTTT
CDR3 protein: CASSVRTGGTTEAFF

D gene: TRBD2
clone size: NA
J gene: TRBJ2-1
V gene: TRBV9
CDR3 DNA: TGTGCCAGCAGCGTAGGGGATAGCGGGAGGGATGAGCAGTTCTTC
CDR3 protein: CASSVGDSGRDEQFF

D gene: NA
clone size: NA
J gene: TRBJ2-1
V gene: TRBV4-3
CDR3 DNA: TGCGCCAGCAGCCAATCTTACCTCGGCAATGAGCAGTTCTTC
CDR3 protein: CASSQSYLGNEQFF

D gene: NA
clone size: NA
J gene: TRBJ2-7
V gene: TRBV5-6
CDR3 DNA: TGTGCCAGCAGCTTGGGGAGTCTGGGCGAGCAGTACTTC
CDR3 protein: CASSLGSLGEQYF

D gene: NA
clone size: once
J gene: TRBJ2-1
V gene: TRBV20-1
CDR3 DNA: TGCAGTGCTGAGGACCTTAATGAGCAGTTCTTC
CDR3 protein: CSAEDLNEQFF

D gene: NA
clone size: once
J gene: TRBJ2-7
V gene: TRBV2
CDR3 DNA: TGTGCCAGTGAACAGGAGACCTACGAGCAGTACTTC
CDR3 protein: CASEQETYEQYF

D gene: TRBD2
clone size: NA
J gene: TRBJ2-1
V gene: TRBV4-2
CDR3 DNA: TGTGCCAGCAGCCAAGAGCACAGCGGGGGGGCCTTTGAGCAGTTCTTC
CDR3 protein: CASSQEHSGGAFEQFF

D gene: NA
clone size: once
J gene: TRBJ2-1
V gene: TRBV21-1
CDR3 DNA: TGTGCCAGCAGCCCGGGACAAAACTCCTACAATGAGCAGTTCTTC
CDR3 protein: CASSPGQNSYNEQFF

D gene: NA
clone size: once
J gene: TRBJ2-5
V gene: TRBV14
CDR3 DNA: TGTGCCAGCAGCCAGTTGGCGGGTGGACTCCAAGAGACCCAGTACTTC
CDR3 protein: CASSQLAGGLQETQYF

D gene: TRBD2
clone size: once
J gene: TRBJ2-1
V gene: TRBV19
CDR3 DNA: TGTGCCAGTCAGATGGTAGGACTAGCTTACAATGAGCAGTTCTTC
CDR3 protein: CASQMVGLAYNEQFF

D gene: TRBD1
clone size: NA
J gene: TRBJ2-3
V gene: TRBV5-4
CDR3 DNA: TGTGCCAGCAGCACGGGACAGGGAGTACATACGCAGTATTTT
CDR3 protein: CASSTGQGVHTQYF

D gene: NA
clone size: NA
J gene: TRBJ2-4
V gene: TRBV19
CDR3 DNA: TGTGCCAGTAGAACAGGTGACATTCAGTACTTC
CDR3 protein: CASRTGDIQYF

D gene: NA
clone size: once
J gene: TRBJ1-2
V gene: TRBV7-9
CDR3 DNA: TGTGCCAGCAGCTATGCATTTACACCAGACTATGGCTACACCTTC
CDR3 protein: CASSYAFTPDYGYTF

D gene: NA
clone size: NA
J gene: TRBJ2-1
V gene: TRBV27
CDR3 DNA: TGTGCCAGCAGTTTCCGGGCCGACAATGAGCAGTTCTTC
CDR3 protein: CASSFRADNEQFF

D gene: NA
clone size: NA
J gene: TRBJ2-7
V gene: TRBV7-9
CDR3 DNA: TGTGCCAGCAGCTTAGGTGGGGGGCTCTACGAGCAGTACTTC
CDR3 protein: CASSLGGGLYEQYF

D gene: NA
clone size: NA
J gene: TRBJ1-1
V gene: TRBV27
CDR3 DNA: TGTGCCAGCGGGGGGCCGAACACTGAAGCTTTCTTT
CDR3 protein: CASGGPNTEAFF

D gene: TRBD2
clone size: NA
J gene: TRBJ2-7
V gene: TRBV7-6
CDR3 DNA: TGTGCCAGCAGCAGGGACTACGCAGAGTCCTCTTCCTACGAGCAGTACTTC
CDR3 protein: CASSRDYAESSSYEQYF

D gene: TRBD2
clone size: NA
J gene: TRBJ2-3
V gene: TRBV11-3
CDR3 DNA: TGTGCCAGCAGCTTAGAGACTAGCGGGGGGCCCCGCACAGATACGCAGTATTTT
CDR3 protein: CASSLETSGGPRTDTQYF

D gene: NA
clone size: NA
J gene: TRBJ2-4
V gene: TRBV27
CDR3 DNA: TGTGCCAGCAGGCCCGGGACCGGGCCGGGGGCCAAAAACATTCAGTACTTC
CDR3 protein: CASRPGTGPGAKNIQYF

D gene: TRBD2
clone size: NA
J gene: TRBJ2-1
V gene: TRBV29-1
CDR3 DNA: TGCAGCGTTGAAGGACTAGCGGGGGACCGCCTCTACAATGAGCAGTTCTTC
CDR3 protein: CSVEGLAGDRLYNEQFF

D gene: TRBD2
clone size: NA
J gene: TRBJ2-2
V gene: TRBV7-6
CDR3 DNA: TGTGCCAGCAGCCCCCGACCGGGAGGAGGGGAGCTGTTTTTT
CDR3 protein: CASSPRPGGGELFF

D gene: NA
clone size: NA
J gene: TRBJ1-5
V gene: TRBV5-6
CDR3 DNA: TGTGCCAGCAGCTTGGGACAGGACAATCAGCCCCAGCATTTT
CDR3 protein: CASSLGQDNQPQHF

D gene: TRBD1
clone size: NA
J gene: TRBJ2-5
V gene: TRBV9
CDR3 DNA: TGTGCCAGCAGCGCCCTGGGGACAGGTGGGGAGACCCAGTACTTC
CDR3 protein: CASSALGTGGETQYF

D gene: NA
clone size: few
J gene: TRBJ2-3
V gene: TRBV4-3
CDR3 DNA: TGCGCCTCTAAGTGGGGGAAAGAAACAGATACGCAGTATTTT
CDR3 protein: CASKWGKETDTQYF

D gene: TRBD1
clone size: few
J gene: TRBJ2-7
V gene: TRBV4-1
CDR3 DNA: TGCGCCAGCAGCCAAGAACAGGGGAGCGAGCAGTACTTC
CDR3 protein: CASSQEQGSEQYF

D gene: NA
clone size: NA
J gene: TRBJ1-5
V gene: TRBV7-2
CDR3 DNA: TGTGCCAGCAGTAGGACAGATAGCAATCAGCCCCAGCATTTT
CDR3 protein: CASSRTDSNQPQHF

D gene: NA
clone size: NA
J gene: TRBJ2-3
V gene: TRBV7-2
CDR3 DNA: TGTGCCAGCAGCTTAGAGAGTGTGCGGCGGCCTTACGGTACGCAGTATTTT
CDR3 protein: CASSLESVRRPYGTQYF

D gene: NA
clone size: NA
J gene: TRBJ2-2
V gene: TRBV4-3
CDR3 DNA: TGCGCCAGCAGCCAAGATAGGGGGAGCACCGGGGAGCTGTTTTTT
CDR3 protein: CASSQDRGSTGELFF

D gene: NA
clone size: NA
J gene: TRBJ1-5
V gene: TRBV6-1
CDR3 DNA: TGTGCCAGCAGCTCGACAGACTATAGCAATCAGCCCCAGCATTTT
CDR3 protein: CASSSTDYSNQPQHF

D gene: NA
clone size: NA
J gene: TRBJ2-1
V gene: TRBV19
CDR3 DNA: TGTGCCAGTAGTATAGGGGAGTTTGAGCAGTTCTTC
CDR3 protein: CASSIGEFEQFF

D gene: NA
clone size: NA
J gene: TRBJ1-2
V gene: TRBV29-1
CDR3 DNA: TGCAGCGTTGGACGGCCGGTAGAGGATGGCTACACCTTC
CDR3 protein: CSVGRPVEDGYTF

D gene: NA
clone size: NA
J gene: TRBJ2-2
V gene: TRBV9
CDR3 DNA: TGTGCCAGCAGCGGCAGCGCCGGCGGGGAGCTGTTTTTT
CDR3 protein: CASSGSAGGELFF

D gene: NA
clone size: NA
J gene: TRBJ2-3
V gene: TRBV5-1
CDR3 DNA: TGCGCCAGCAGCTTGGCCGTTGGCGGGGGCGCTAGCACAGATACGCAGTATTTT
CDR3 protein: CASSLAVGGGASTDTQYF

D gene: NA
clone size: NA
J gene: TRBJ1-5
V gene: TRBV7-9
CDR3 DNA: TGTGCCAGCGAGGGAGGCAATCAGCCCCAGCATTTT
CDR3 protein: CASEGGNQPQHF

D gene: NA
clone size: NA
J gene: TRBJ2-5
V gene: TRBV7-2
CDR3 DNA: TGTGCCAGCAGCCCTGAGTCAGAAGAGACCCAGTACTTC
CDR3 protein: CASSPESEETQYF